The text below deals with one T cell receptor beta chain. The antigen is undetermined. This sample stems from a study of T cell repertoires in cytomegalovirus infection. Study summary: CMV infection and matching HLA type were both indicated by public TCR beta signatures. Study results and limitations: CMV-specific TCR beta clonotypes restricted by HLA-C were the ones dominating the ex vivo response. Totalled public TCR beta family frequency picked out people who carried CMV plus the relevant HLA.

This CDR3 spans 13 amino acids. The ends were cut back, 6 bases at V and 1 base at J, with 10 bases in the middle. Germline CDR1 and CDR2: SEHNR and FQNEAQ (reference sequence). TCRdb reanalysed the reads using MiXCR and keeps one entry per CDR3 protein. The sample has about 280,000 distinct CDR3 sequences, roughly 21% seen once; the top ten hold roughly 19%. Source: cultured PBMCs, taken from culture after CMV antigen stimulation. The TCR sequence derives from a human donor in good health (CMV status not recorded). Some clones in this sample may be carry-over from other donors' samples. The J gene is TRBJ2-7, the V gene TRBV7-9, with D possibly matching TRBD1 (5 bases). CDR3 protein: CASRGLVSYEQYF. The DNA of the CDR3 is TGTGCCAGCAGGGGGCTAGTTTCCTACGAGCAGTACTTC.